This T cell receptor beta chain was recovered during a study of CD8 T cell repertoires and HIV-1 epitope variants. Data came from immunoSEQ multiplex PCR; TCRdb stores just in-frame clones and leaves some out. The sample shows 4,500 to 7,000 clones, about 71% of them seen only once. A remark on this clone: Its matching antigen is unknown.

This CDR3 contains 14 residues. The germline gives CDR1 MNHEY, CDR2 SMNVEV (reference sequence). V was clipped by 6 bases and J by 1 base, with 12 bases between them. The TCR comes from a male donor with HIV. The sample consisted of cultured CD8+ T cells derived from PBMCs. The V and J genes are TRBV27 and TRBJ1-1; no clear D gene. Here the CDR3 reads CASRKGRPNTEAFF. In nucleotides, the CDR3 is TGTGCCAGCAGAAAAGGACGGCCGAACACTGAAGCTTTCTTT.